The 19 T cell receptor beta chains in this list originate from one sample, sequenced in a study of tumor-infiltrating lymphocytes in primary liver carcinoma. Total RNA amounting to around 530 ng was the source from which TCR beta cDNA was made with a constant-region primer. Modified slightly, ARM-PCR produced TCR beta libraries over three nested multiplex PCR rounds. A C-beta reverse primer was combined with TRBV1-TRBV30 forward primers in the first two PCR rounds, and each round had around 11 cycles. TCRdb recomputed calls from the multiplex PCR reads with MiXCR, one row per CDR3 protein. The repertoire holds 200,000 or so distinct CDR3 sequences, with about 65% as singletons. Germline DNA was also extracted, and blood RNA was taken from unsorted whole blood. The material sequenced was peripheral blood. These receptors were obtained from a woman aged 55-69 years with primary liver carcinoma and hepatitis B virus infection.

A remark on this clonotype: This sequence may be a read error, since a much larger clone differs from it by one base. V is TRBV6-1 and J is TRBJ2-1; D is uncertain. Germline V gene data show CDR1 as MNHNS and CDR2 as SASEGT. The CDR3 contains 12 residues. CDR3 protein: CASSRGRNERFF. The CDR3 DNA follows: TGTGCCAGCAGTCGTGGTAGAAATGAGCGGTTCTTC.

At least ten counts were recorded for this clonotype. The V gene is TRBV5-4, the J gene TRBJ2-5; D might be TRBD1 (5 bases). V was clipped by 0 bases and J by 5 bases, with 8 bases between them. From germline, CDR1 is SGHNT and CDR2 YYREEE (reference sequence). The CDR3 totals 13 residues. CDR3: CASSLAGLETQYF. In DNA, the CDR3 is TGTGCCAGCAGCTTGGCAGGGTTGGAGACCCAGTACTTC.

Concerning this clonotype: One end of the junction is discordant with germline, which a read error may explain. The chain is built from TRBV29-1 and TRBJ1-3; 8 positions match TRBD1. The CDR3 is 17 residues long. In germline, CDR1 is SQVTM, CDR2 ANQGSEA. Here the CDR3 DNA reads TGCAGCGTTGGGGGCCATCCGAGTCAGGGGGCTGGAAACGCCATATATTTT. Amino acids: CSVGGHPSQGAGNAIYF. The variable domain in full, with the rest retrieved from reference TRBV29-1 and TRBJ1-3, is SAVISQKPSRDICQRGTSLTIQCQVDSQVTMMFWYRQQPGQSLTLIATANQGSEATYESGFVIDKFPISRPNLTFSTLTVSNMSPEDSSIYLCSVGGHPSQGAGNAIYFGEGSWLTVV.

This chain joins TRBV11-2 and TRBJ2-3; possible D gene TRBD2, 5 bases. V dropped 4 bases and J dropped 11 bases, with 13 bases sitting between them. The CDR3 is 12 amino acids. Germline V gives CDR1 SGHAT, CDR2 FQNNGV. The CDR3 protein is CASSSTIHVQYF. As DNA, the CDR3 is TGTGCCAGCAGCTCGACTATTCATGTGCAGTATTTT.

The CDR3 loop is CASSLVEGLGTNEQFF. CDR3 DNA sequence: TGTGCCAGCAGCTTAGTTGAGGGACTAGGTACGAATGAGCAGTTCTTC. V and J are TRBV7-9 and TRBJ2-1; 8 nucleotides line up with TRBD2. The germline V gene has CDR1 SEHNR and CDR2 FQNEAQ (reference sequence). This CDR3 spans 16 amino acids. With V trimmed by 1 base and J by 7 bases, 9 bases remained unmatched.

With respect to this clonotype: One end of the junction fails to match germline, which may point to a read error. The chain has TRBV11-1 and TRBJ2-6; 7 bases line up with TRBD1. The CDR3 sequence is 19 residues long. Germline V gene sequence: CDR1 SGHAT, CDR2 FQDESV (reference sequence). The CDR3 region has the DNA TGTGCCAGCAGCACGGTATGGGACAGTGTCAGCTCTGGTGCCAAGGTCCCGACTTTC. It encodes CASSTVWDSVSSGAKVPTF.

There are a few counts of this clonotype. The chain links TRBV11-2 to TRBJ2-2; D is unresolved. Germline-derived CDR1 and CDR2 are SGHAT and FQNNGV. V was pared by 4 bases and J by 4 bases, with 13 bases between. The CDR3 extends over 15 amino acids. The CDR3 spells CASSWASSGTGELFF. Written as DNA, the CDR3 is TGTGCCAGCAGCTGGGCCTCGTCCGGCACCGGGGAGCTGTTTTTT. The full variable domain, in which reference TRBV11-2 and TRBJ2-2 provide the parts outside the CDR3, is EAGVAQSPRYKIIEKRQSVAFWCNPISGHATLYWYQQILGQGPKLLIQFQNNGVVDDSQLPKDRFSAERLKGVDSTLKIQPAKLEDSAVYLCASSWASSGTGELFFGEGSRLTVL.

The genes are TRBV5-4 and TRBJ2-5; TRBD2 aligns across 9 bases. The CDR3 covers 14 residues. Germline V gene data show CDR1 as SGHNT and CDR2 as YYREEE (reference sequence). J gave up 5 bases and V 4 bases, and 6 bases lay outside the gene matches. The CDR3 DNA reads TGTGCCAGCAGCCCCGCAAGCGGGAGGGAGACCCAGTACTTC. Its translation is CASSPASGRETQYF.

In regard to this clonotype: One end of the junction fails to match germline, which may point to a read error. The chain has TRBV11-2 and TRBJ2-1; no firm D call. The length of the CDR3 is 13 residues. The V gene's germline CDR1 is SGHAT and CDR2 FQNNGV. Here the CDR3 reads CGSSLDRIREHFF. The CDR3 DNA follows: TGTGGCAGCAGCTTAGACCGGATAAGAGAGCACTTCTTC. Full variable domain (outside the CDR3, taken from reference TRBV11-2 and TRBJ2-1): EAGVAQSPRYKIIEKRQSVAFWCNPISGHATLYWYQQILGQGPKLLIQFQNNGVVDDSQLPKDRFSAERLKGVDSTLKIQPAKLEDSAVYLCGSSLDRIREHFFGPGTRLTVL.

Points on this clonotype: At one of its ends the junction is not consistent with the germline gene, which may arise from a read error. The gene calls are TRBV20-1 and TRBJ1-1; D is uncertain. This CDR3 region has 12 residues. Germline V gene data show CDR1 as DFQATT and CDR2 as SNEGSKA (reference sequence). The CDR3 loop is CSGRKVRTESFF. In DNA, the CDR3 is TGCAGTGGAAGAAAAGTGAGGACTGAATCTTTCTTT.

V gene TRBV7-9 combines with J gene TRBJ1-2; TRBD1 might be the D (6 bases). Trimming cost V 5 bases and J 0 bases, with 22 bases left between them. The CDR3 loop spans 18 amino acids. CDR1 and CDR2 (germline): SEHNR, FQNEAQ (reference sequence). DNA for the CDR3: TGTGCCAGCAGCCCGACCCGGGACACTACCCATACTAACTATGGCTACACCTTC. Its translation is CASSPTRDTTHTNYGYTF.

A remark on this clonotype: The conserved phenylalanine or tryptophan is not found at the CDR3 terminus, so this likely reflects a read error. The DNA is omitted, as the CDR3 cannot be located on it reliably, and the CDR3 follows TCRdb's listing. This sequence joins TRBV11-2 and TRBJ2-7; the DNA was not compared with TRBD1, the D call given in the table. The V gene's germline CDR1 is SGHAT and CDR2 FQNNGV. Both ends counted, the CDR3 spans 16 residues. CDR3 protein: CASNPLTALNSYEQYS.

The rearrangement joins TRBV11-2 to TRBJ2-5; the match to TRBD2 covers 11 bases. Germline assignment: CDR1 SGHAT and CDR2 FQNNGV. Losses at the gene ends were 7 bases for V and 5 bases for J; bases not matched to a gene: 18. The CDR3 extends over 18 amino acids. The CDR3 DNA is TGTGCCAGCAACTGGGGGAGGGCTAGCGGGAGGACGGATGAGACCCAGTACTTC. Its translation: CASNWGRASGRTDETQYF.

This clonotype was observed a handful of times. The V gene is TRBV19, the J gene TRBJ2-1; 9 bases agree with TRBD2. J gave up 5 bases and V 3 bases, and 8 bases lay outside the gene matches. Germline V gene lookup returns CDR1 LNHDA and CDR2 SQIVND (reference sequence). The CDR3 has 16 amino acids. CDR3 amino acids: CASSMRKSGRNNEQFF. The CDR3 region has the DNA TGTGCCAGTAGTATGAGGAAAAGCGGGAGGAACAATGAGCAGTTCTTC. Together with reference TRBV19 and TRBJ2-1, the CDR3 gives the full variable domain: DGGITQSPKYLFRKEGQNVTLSCEQNLNHDAMYWYRQDPGQGLRLIYYSQIVNDFQKGDIAEGYSVSREKKESFPLTVTSAQKNPTAFYLCASSMRKSGRNNEQFFGPGTRLTVL.

In regard to this clonotype: A read error may explain this, as a much larger clone is one base away. The genes are TRBV4-1 and TRBJ2-7; TRBD1 matches 7 bases. The CDR3 is made up of 13 amino acids. CDR1 and CDR2 from the germline V gene are MGHRA and YSYEKL. The CDR3 DNA follows: TGCGTCAGCAGCCAGCAGGGGGTCTACGAGCAGTACTTC. Translation gives CVSSQQGVYEQYF.

For this clonotype: An end of the junction differs from the germline gene, which may be a read error. This sequence joins TRBV28 and TRBJ2-4; 7 bases are shared with TRBD2. Germline CDR1 is MDHEN and CDR2 is SYDVKM. The CDR3 contains 17 residues. CDR3 sequence reads: CDSSFQGAGLAKNIQYF. The CDR3 DNA follows: TGTGACAGCAGTTTCCAGGGAGCGGGGCTAGCCAAAAACATTCAGTACTTC.

V is TRBV7-9 and J is TRBJ2-4; a weak D match, TRBD1 (6 bases). The V and J ends lost 5 bases and 8 bases respectively, with 16 bases between them. CDR3 length: 14 residues. Germline CDR1 reads SEHNR; CDR2 reads FQNEAQ (reference sequence). The CDR3 region is CASSANRVGDIQYF. CDR3 in DNA: TGTGCCAGCAGCGCTAACAGGGTAGGGGACATTCAGTACTTC. The whole variable domain, remainder taken from reference TRBV7-9 and TRBJ2-4, is DTGVSQNPRHKITKRGQNVTFRCDPISEHNRLYWYRQTLGQGPEFLTYFQNEAQLEKSRLLSDRFSAERPKGSFSTLEIQRTEQGDSAMYLCASSANRVGDIQYFGAGTRLSVL.

This clonotype was found a few times. This chain joins TRBV29-1 and TRBJ2-1; 9 bases match TRBD1. The CDR3 runs to 14 residues. Looked up from germline, CDR1 is SQVTM and CDR2 is ANQGSEA. V dropped 4 bases and J dropped 6; count of bases not matched to a gene: 7. The DNA of the CDR3 is TGCAGCGTTGCCGGGACAGGGCTGGTCAATGAGCAGTTCTTC. Translating gives CSVAGTGLVNEQFF.

With regard to this clonotype: Sequence at one end of the junction differs from germline and may be a read error. V and J are TRBV11-2 and TRBJ2-1; D gene ambiguous. With the DNA end fitting TRBJ2-7 better, the J assignment may be wrong. Germline CDR1 is SGHAT and CDR2 is FQNNGV. The CDR3 has 14 residues. CDR3 sequence: CVSSQELWKNEQYF. The CDR3 region has the DNA TGTGTCAGCAGCCAAGAATTGTGGAAGAATGAGCAGTACTTC.